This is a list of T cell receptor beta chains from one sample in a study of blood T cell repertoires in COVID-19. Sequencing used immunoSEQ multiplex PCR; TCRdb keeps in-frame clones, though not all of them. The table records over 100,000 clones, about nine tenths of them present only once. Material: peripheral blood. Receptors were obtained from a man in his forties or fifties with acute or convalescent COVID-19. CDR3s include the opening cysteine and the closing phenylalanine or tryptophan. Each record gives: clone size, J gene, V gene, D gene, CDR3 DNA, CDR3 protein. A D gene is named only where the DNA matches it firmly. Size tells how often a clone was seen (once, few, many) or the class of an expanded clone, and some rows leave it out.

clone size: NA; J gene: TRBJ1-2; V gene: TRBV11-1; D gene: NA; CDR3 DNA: TGTGCCAGCAGCCTCGACAGAAACTATGGCTACACCTTC; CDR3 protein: CASSLDRNYGYTF
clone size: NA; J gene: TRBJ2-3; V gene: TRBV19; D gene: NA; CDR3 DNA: TGTGCCAGTAGAGGCAGGGTCTCGACAGATACGCAGTATTTT; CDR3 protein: CASRGRVSTDTQYF
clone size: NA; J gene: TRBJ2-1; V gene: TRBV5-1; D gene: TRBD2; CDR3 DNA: TGCGCCAGCAGCTTAGCGGGAGGGGACAATGAGCAGTTCTTC; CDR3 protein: CASSLAGGDNEQFF
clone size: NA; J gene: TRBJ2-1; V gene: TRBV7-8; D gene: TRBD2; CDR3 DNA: TGTGCCAGCACTGGACTAGCGGGGGGCCCCTACAATGAGCAGTTCTTC; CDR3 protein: CASTGLAGGPYNEQFF
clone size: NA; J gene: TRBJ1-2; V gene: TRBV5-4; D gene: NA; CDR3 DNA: TGTGCCAGCAGCTTAGTAGGCGGTAGGGGCCGTGGCTACACCTTC; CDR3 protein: CASSLVGGRGRGYTF
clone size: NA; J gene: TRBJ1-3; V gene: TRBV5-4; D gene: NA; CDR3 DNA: TGTGCCAGCAGCTTTTCAATAGGGGCCACTGGAAACACCATATATTTT; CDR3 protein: CASSFSIGATGNTIYF
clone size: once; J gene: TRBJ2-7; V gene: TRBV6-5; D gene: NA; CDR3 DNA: TGTGCCAGCAGTTACCTCTACGAGCAGTACTTC; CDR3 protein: CASSYLYEQYF
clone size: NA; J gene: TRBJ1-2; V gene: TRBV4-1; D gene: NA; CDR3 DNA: TGCGCCAGCAGCCAACAAGGACAGATGAACTATGGCTACACCTTC; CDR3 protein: CASSQQGQMNYGYTF
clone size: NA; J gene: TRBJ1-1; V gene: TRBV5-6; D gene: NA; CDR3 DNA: TGTGCCAGCAGCTCGACCGGGGACTACACTGAAGCTTTCTTT; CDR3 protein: CASSSTGDYTEAFF
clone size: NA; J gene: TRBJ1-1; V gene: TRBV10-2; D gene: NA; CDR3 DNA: TGCGCCAGCAGTCGAGGAGTGAACACTGAAGCTTTCTTT; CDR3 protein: CASSRGVNTEAFF
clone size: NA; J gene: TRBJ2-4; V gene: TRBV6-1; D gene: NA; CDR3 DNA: TGTGCCAGCAGTGAATGGGGCGGGATAAAAAACATTCAGTACTTC; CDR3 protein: CASSEWGGIKNIQYF
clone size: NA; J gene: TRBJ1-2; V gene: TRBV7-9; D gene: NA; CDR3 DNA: TGTGCCAGCAGCTTACTCGATGGCTACACCTTC; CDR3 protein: CASSLLDGYTF
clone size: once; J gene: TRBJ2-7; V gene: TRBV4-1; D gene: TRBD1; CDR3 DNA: TGCGCCAGCAGCCACAGGACAGGGGTCGAGCAGTACTTC; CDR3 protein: CASSHRTGVEQYF
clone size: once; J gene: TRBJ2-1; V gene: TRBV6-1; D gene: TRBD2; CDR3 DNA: TGTGCCAGCAGTGAAAGGACTAGCGGGTTACTCTACAATGAGCAGTTCTTC; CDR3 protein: CASSERTSGLLYNEQFF
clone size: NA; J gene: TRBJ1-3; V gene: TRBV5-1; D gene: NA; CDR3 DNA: TGCGCCAGCAGCATGGGACTGCAGGGAAACACCATATATTTT; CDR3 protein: CASSMGLQGNTIYF
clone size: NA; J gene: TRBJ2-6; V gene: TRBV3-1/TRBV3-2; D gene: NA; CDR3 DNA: TGTGCCAGCAGTCAAGCCAGGGGATCTGGGGCCAACGTCCTGACTTTC; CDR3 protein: CASSQARGSGANVLTF
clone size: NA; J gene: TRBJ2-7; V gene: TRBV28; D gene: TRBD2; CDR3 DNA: TGTGCCAGCAGTTTACGGACTAGCGGATACTACGAGCAGTACTTC; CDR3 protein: CASSLRTSGYYEQYF
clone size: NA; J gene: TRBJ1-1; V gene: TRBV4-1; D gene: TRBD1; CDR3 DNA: TGCGCCAGCAGCCAGGCTCGGGACAGGTGGGATACTGAAGCTTTCTTT; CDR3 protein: CASSQARDRWDTEAFF
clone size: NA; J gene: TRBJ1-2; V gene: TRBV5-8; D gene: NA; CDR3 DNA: TGTGCCAGCAGCTTGTTGCCTGGGGGCAATGGCTACACCTTC; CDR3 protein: CASSLLPGGNGYTF
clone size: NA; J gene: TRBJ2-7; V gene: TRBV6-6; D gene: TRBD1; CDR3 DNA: TGTGCCAGCAGTTCCCCCTCGACAGGGTCTAGGTACGAGCAGTACTTC; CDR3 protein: CASSSPSTGSRYEQYF
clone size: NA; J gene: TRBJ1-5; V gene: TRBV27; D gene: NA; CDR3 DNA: TGTGCCAGCAGTTTCCAGAGGGCGATTCAGCCCCAGCATTTT; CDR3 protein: CASSFQRAIQPQHF
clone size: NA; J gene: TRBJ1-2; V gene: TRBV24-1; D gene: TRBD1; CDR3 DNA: TGTGCCACCAGTGAGAACGACAGGGGTGGCGGCTACACCTTC; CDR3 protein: CATSENDRGGGYTF
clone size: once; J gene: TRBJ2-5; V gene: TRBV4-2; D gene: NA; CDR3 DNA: TGTGCCAGCAGCTCCCCTGGACTCCCCCAGTACTTC; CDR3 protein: CASSSPGLPQYF
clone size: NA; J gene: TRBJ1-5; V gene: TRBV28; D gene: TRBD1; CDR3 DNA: TGTGCCAGCAGCCCTGGGGACAGGGCGGGTCAGCCCCAGCATTTT; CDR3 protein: CASSPGDRAGQPQHF
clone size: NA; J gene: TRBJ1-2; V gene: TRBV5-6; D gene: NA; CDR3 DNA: TGTGCCAGCAGCTTGGACTTTACCGGCTACACCTTC; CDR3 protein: CASSLDFTGYTF
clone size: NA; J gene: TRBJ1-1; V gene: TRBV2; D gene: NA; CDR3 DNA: TGTGCCATCCGCGGGGGGTTGAACACTGAAGCTTTCTTT; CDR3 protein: CAIRGGLNTEAFF
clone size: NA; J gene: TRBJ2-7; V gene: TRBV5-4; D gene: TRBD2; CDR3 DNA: TGTGCCAGCAGCTTCACCGGGGGGGTCTCCTACGAGCAGTACTTC; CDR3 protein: CASSFTGGVSYEQYF
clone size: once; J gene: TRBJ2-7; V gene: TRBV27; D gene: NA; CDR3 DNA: TGTGCCAGCAGTTTACGGGCAGGGAACGAGCAGTACTTC; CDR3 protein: CASSLRAGNEQYF
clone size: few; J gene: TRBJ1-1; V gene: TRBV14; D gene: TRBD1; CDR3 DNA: TGTGCCAGCAGCCAGGGACAGGGCTGGGGCACTGAAGCTTTCTTT; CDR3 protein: CASSQGQGWGTEAFF
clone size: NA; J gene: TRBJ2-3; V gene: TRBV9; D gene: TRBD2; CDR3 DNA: TGTGCCAGCAGCGTAGGACTAGCGGGGGGACCCACAGATACGCAGTATTTT; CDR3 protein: CASSVGLAGGPTDTQYF
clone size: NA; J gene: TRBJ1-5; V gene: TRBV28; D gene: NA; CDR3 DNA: TGTGCCAGCAGTTTAGGGGGGGGCAATCAGCCCCAGCATTTT; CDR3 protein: CASSLGGGNQPQHF
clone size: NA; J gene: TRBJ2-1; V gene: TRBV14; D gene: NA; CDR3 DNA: TGTGCCAGCAGCCCAATGGGGCAGAAACATGACGAGCAGTTCTTC; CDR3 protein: CASSPMGQKHDEQFF
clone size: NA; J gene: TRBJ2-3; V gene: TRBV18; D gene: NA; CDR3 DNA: TGTGCCAGCTCACTTCGGGCTGGGGGAGGCAGCACAGATACGCAGTATTTT; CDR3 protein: CASSLRAGGGSTDTQYF
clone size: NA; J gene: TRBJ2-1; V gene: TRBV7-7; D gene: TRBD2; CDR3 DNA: TGTGCTAGCAGCTTAGCGGGGCGCGAGGAGCAGTTCTTC; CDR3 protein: CASSLAGREEQFF
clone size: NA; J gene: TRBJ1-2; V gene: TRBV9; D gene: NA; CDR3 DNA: TGTGCCAGCAGCGAAGGGGGGGCTGGCTACACCTTC; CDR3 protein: CASSEGGAGYTF
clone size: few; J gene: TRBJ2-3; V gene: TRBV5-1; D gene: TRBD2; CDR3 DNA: TGCGCCAGCAGCCTTTCACTAGCGGAAAGCACAGATACGCAGTATTTT; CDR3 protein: CASSLSLAESTDTQYF
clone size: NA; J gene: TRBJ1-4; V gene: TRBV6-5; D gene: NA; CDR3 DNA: TGTGCCAGCAGTTACGGCAGGGCCCCGGATGAAAAACTGTTTTTT; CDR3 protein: CASSYGRAPDEKLFF
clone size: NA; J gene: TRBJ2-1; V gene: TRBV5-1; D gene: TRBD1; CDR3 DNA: TGCGCCAGCAGAGAAAGGGGGCGATACAATGAGCAGTTCTTC; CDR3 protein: CASRERGRYNEQFF
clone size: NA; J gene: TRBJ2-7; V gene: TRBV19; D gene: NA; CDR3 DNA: TGTGCCAGTAGTATAGTACATTCCAGAACCTACGAGCAGTACTTC; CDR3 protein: CASSIVHSRTYEQYF